The 21 T cell receptor beta chains reported below all come from one sample, sequenced in a study of cytomegalovirus exposure and HLA in healthy donors. Amplification used 60 Vbeta primers and 13 Jbeta primers. This table comes from immunoSEQ multiplex PCR, and its TCRdb copy is limited to in-frame clones, with some not included. This listing includes 95,000 to 150,000 clones. The sample taken for sequencing was PBMCs. These receptors all come from a man younger than 35 in good health and CMV-seronegative.

This chain joins TRBV6-6 and TRBJ1-5; D ambiguous. The length of the CDR3 is 14 residues. Per the germline V gene, CDR1 is MNHNY and CDR2 is SVGAGI (reference sequence). The ends were cut back, 5 bases at V and 3 bases at J, with 11 bases in the middle. The CDR3 loop reads CASSLLGPNQPQHF. DNA for the CDR3: TGTGCCAGCAGTCTTCTAGGCCCCAATCAGCCCCAGCATTTT.

The chain couples TRBV18 to TRBJ1-4; D uncertain. V was clipped by 3 bases and J by 10 bases, with 12 bases between them. The length of the CDR3 is 13 residues. Germline-derived CDR1 and CDR2 are KGHSH and LQKENI. In DNA, the CDR3 is TGTGCCAGCTCACCGATGGAGACGTCAAAACTGTTTTTT. Encoded protein: CASSPMETSKLFF.

The genes are TRBV7-9 and TRBJ2-7; D is possibly TRBD1 (6 bases). V lost 3 bases and J 8 bases, leaving 11 bases between the germline ends. The germline gives CDR1 SEHNR, CDR2 FQNEAQ (reference sequence). This CDR3 is 12 amino acids long. CDR3 DNA sequence: TGTGCCAGCAGCTTTGCGCAGGGGAAGCAGTACTTC. It yields the protein CASSFAQGKQYF.

The gene calls are TRBV5-1 and TRBJ2-2, with D unclear. V was trimmed by 2 bases and J by 4 bases, leaving 9 bases between them. The length of the CDR3 is 14 residues. Germline CDR1 reads SGHRS; CDR2 reads YFSETQ. CDR3 sequence reads: CASSLASLTGELFF. As DNA, the CDR3 is TGCGCCAGCAGCTTAGCGAGTCTCACCGGGGAGCTGTTTTTT.

The V call is TRBV7-3, the J call TRBJ1-1; no reliable D call. V lost 5 bases and J 7 bases, leaving 20 bases between the germline ends. Germline CDR1 reads SGHTA; CDR2 reads FQGTGA. This CDR3 is built from 15 residues. The CDR3 sequence is CASSRRVASTFEAFF. Written as DNA, the CDR3 is TGTGCCAGCAGCCGACGGGTAGCGTCTACATTTGAAGCTTTCTTT.

The chain joins TRBV11-2 to TRBJ2-7; 9 positions match TRBD1. V trimming: 3 bases; J trimming: 0 bases; junction bases outside the gene matches: 9. Germline CDR1 reads SGHAT; CDR2 reads FQNNGV. CDR3 length: 17 residues. The CDR3, as DNA: TGTGCCAGCAGCTTTGATGGGGGACAGGGATTCTCCTACGAGCAGTACTTC. This translates into CASSFDGGQGFSYEQYF.

The chain recombines TRBV6-5 with TRBJ2-7, with D hard to call. The CDR3 runs to 15 residues. Germline assignment: CDR1 MNHEY and CDR2 SVGAGI. V lost 4 bases and J 5 bases, leaving 18 bases between the germline ends. In nucleotides, the CDR3 is TGTGCCAGCAGTTTGAGTCACGGCTCTGAGGACGAGCAGTACTTC. It codes for CASSLSHGSEDEQYF.

The V and J genes are TRBV27 and TRBJ2-1; 8 positions agree with TRBD1. The CDR3 is 15 amino acids. V shed 5 bases and J 7 bases; nucleotides not matched to a gene: 10. Looked up from germline, CDR1 is MNHEY and CDR2 is SMNVEV (reference sequence). CDR3 amino acids: CASSQDRERWNEQFF. The CDR3 nucleotides read TGTGCCAGCAGTCAGGACAGGGAAAGATGGAATGAGCAGTTCTTC.

The chain employs TRBV28 and TRBJ2-1, with 7 nucleotides matching TRBD1. The CDR3 loop spans 13 amino acids. Per germline, CDR1 MDHEN and CDR2 SYDVKM. V gave up 5 bases and J gave up 13 bases; unmatched junction bases: 11. Written as DNA, the CDR3 is TGTGCCAGCAGTCCTGAAGGGGACAGACACCAGTTCTTC. It encodes CASSPEGDRHQFF.

This rearrangement joins TRBV7-3 to TRBJ1-1, with D hard to call. This CDR3 spans 13 amino acids. In germline, CDR1 is SGHTA, CDR2 FQGTGA. The V end lost 5 bases, the J end lost 8 bases, and 15 bases lay between the germline ends. This CDR3 reads CASSPESGLEAFF. DNA for the CDR3: TGTGCCAGCAGCCCCGAAAGCGGGCTAGAAGCTTTCTTT.

This chain connects TRBV5-1 to TRBJ1-2; possible D gene TRBD1, 6 bases. The ends were cut back, 4 bases at V and 3 bases at J, with 13 bases in the middle. Germline values: CDR1 SGHRS, CDR2 YFSETQ. The length of the CDR3 is 14 residues. CDR3 nucleotide sequence: TGCGCCAGCAGCGGTCGTCCAGGGGACTATGGCTACACCTTC. Its translation: CASSGRPGDYGYTF.

The V gene is TRBV10-3, the J gene TRBJ1-1; no reliable D call. V shed 6 bases and J shed 5 bases, with 7 bases lying between them. The V gene's germline CDR1 is ENHRY and CDR2 SYGVKD. The CDR3 loop spans 11 amino acids. As DNA, the CDR3 is TGTGCCATCAGGGAGCGTACTGAAGCTTTCTTT. This gives the protein CAIRERTEAFF.

The chain couples TRBV9 to TRBJ2-2; TRBD1 is a possible D gene (5 bases). The CDR3 totals 13 residues. Germline CDR1 and CDR2: SGDLS and YYNGEE. V was trimmed by 4 bases and J by 2 bases, leaving 6 bases between them. DNA of the CDR3: TGTGCCAGCAGCAGGACAAACACCGGGGAGCTGTTTTTT. It yields the protein CASSRTNTGELFF.

The V call is TRBV25-1, the J call TRBJ2-1; 9 nucleotides agree with TRBD1. There are 14 residues in the CDR3. V shed 2 bases, J shed 8 bases, and the junction held 4 bases outside the gene matches. Germline V gives CDR1 MGHDK, CDR2 SYGVNS. Written as DNA, the CDR3 is TGTGCCAGCAGTGAAGGGGACAGGGTTCATGAGCAGTTCTTC. Encoded protein: CASSEGDRVHEQFF.

The chain employs TRBV7-9 and TRBJ2-1, with TRBD2 matching over 11 bases. Looked up from germline, CDR1 is SEHNR and CDR2 is FQNEAQ (reference sequence). The CDR3 runs 17 residues. V was pared by 10 bases and J by 2 bases, with 13 bases of the junction left unmatched. In DNA form, the CDR3 reads TGTGCCACACGCCCCGAGACTAGCGGGGCGACCTACAATGAGCAGTTCTTC. It codes for CATRPETSGATYNEQFF.

The chain is built from TRBV7-2 and TRBJ1-2; D not certain. With 3 bases removed from V and 5 bases from J, the gap between germline ends came to 10 bases. The length of the CDR3 is 13 residues. Per germline, CDR1 SGHTA and CDR2 FQGNSA. For the CDR3, the DNA is TGTGCCAGCAGCTTCCGAGGGTATTATGGCTACACCTTC. Its protein is CASSFRGYYGYTF.

The rearrangement uses TRBV19 and TRBJ2-7, with 11 bases lining up with TRBD1. Germline V gene sequence: CDR1 LNHDA, CDR2 SQIVND (reference sequence). This CDR3 is built from 15 residues. Germline trimming cut 3 bases from V and 3 bases from J; bases unmatched to any gene: 4. CDR3 sequence: CASSIPGTGGYEQYF. The CDR3 DNA reads TGTGCCAGTAGTATTCCGGGGACAGGGGGCTACGAGCAGTACTTC.

V and J are TRBV7-8 and TRBJ1-4, with 9 bases matching TRBD1. This CDR3 has 15 amino acids. After removal of 1 base from V and 6 bases from J, the junction contained 3 bases not matched to a gene. Germline values: CDR1 SGHVS, CDR2 FQNEAQ. CDR3 in amino acids: CASSLGGTGYEKLFF. The CDR3 nucleotides are TGTGCCAGCAGCTTAGGGGGGACAGGGTATGAAAAACTGTTTTTT.

The chain employs TRBV20-1 and TRBJ1-2; the D is unclear. Germline loops: CDR1 DFQATT, CDR2 SNEGSKA (reference sequence). Trimming took off 3 bases at V and 10 bases at J, with 12 bases between the two ends. This CDR3 is 11 amino acids long. CDR3 amino acids: CSARSPQAYTF. The DNA of the CDR3 is TGCAGTGCTAGGTCCCCTCAAGCCTACACCTTC.

The genes are TRBV4-1 and TRBJ2-1; 7 bases are shared with TRBD1. The V gene's germline CDR1 is MGHRA and CDR2 YSYEKL. The CDR3 is 17 amino acids. Trimming at V came to 5 bases and at J to 5 bases, leaving 15 bases not matched to a gene. The CDR3 is CASSSWPSGQRNNEQFF. In DNA, the CDR3 is TGCGCCAGCAGCTCCTGGCCGTCGGGACAGAGAAACAATGAGCAGTTCTTC.

The chain couples TRBV2 to TRBJ2-2; 12 bases line up with TRBD2. The germline V gene encodes CDR1 SNHLY and CDR2 FYNNEI. V gave up 5 bases and J gave up 6 bases; unmatched junction bases: 4. The CDR3 spans 15 residues. CDR3 nucleotide sequence: TGTGCCAGCAGTCCGACTAGCGGGAGAGCCGGGGAGCTGTTTTTT. This codes for CASSPTSGRAGELFF.